This TCR beta chain was sequenced in a study of T cells after yellow fever vaccination. The ends were cut back, 6 bases at V and 0 bases at J, with 14 bases in the middle. In germline, CDR1 is MNHNS, CDR2 SASEGT. The CDR3 contains 15 residues. Study-level points and caveats: Post-booster samples contained most primary-vaccination clones (around 96% CD4, 88% CD8). Contamination by abundant bulk-population clonotypes could be present in FACS-sorted repertoires. The secondary response was weaker, and its peak arrived faster, on day 5 versus 15.

Template switching by 5'RACE produced TCR cDNA, adding a universal primer site and UMIs. TCRdb fed the 5' RACE reads into MiXCR, producing one record per CDR3 protein. The sample carries more than 350,000 distinct CDR3 sequences, under 14% recorded once. Regarding this clonotype: The antigen is not known.

The material sequenced was PBMCs, taken on the day of the first yellow fever vaccination. The rearrangement uses TRBV6-1 and TRBJ1-1; no definite D call. The receptor comes from a man between 18 and 29 years old who received the YFV17D yellow fever vaccine. The CDR3: CASRGFPGLNTEAFF. DNA of the CDR3: TGTGCCAGCAGGGGGTTTCCGGGATTGAACACTGAAGCTTTCTTT.